The source of this T cell receptor (beta chain) is a study of cytomegalovirus exposure and HLA in healthy donors. This clone was observed a handful of times. Germline V CDR1 and CDR2: SNHLY, FYNNEI. This CDR3 comprises 16 residues. The V gene lost 7 bases and the J gene lost 1 base, with 17 bases spanning the gap. Primers: 60 Vbeta forward and 13 Jbeta reverse. TCRdb keeps only in-frame clones here, not all; method: immunoSEQ multiplex PCR. Of roughly 180,000 clones listed, about 9.4% were seen once; the top ten hold 1% to 1.5%. The clonotype originates from a woman in her twenties or thirties in good health and CMV-seropositive. This sequence joins TRBV2 and TRBJ1-5, with D tentatively TRBD1 (5 bases). The sample comprised PBMCs. CDR3 in amino acids: CASNPQGLVSNQPQHF. The DNA of the CDR3 is TGTGCCAGCAATCCCCAGGGACTAGTAAGCAATCAGCCCCAGCATTTT. The whole variable domain, filled in from reference TRBV2 and TRBJ1-5, reads EPEVTQTPSHQVTQMGQEVILRCVPISNHLYFYWYRQILGQKVEFLVSFYNNEISEKSEIFDDQFSVERPDGSNFTLKIRSTKLEDSAMYFCASNPQGLVSNQPQHFGDGTRLSIL.